Listed here are 14 T cell receptor beta chains from one sample, sequenced in a study of T cell repertoires in cytomegalovirus infection. TCRdb re-called the reads with MiXCR, one entry per CDR3 protein. The sample includes roughly 250,000 distinct CDR3 sequences, 9% to 15% of them seen just once. The sample consisted of PBMCs. The receptor set was obtained from a human donor in good health (CMV status not recorded). Some clones in this sample may be carry-over from other donors' samples.

This clonotype has only a few counts. V gene TRBV20-1 combines with J gene TRBJ1-1; D perhaps matches TRBD1 (6 bases). The CDR3 sequence is 12 residues long. V was cut by 5 bases and J by 5 bases, with 12 bases left in between. Germline V gives CDR1 DFQATT, CDR2 SNEGSKA (reference sequence). DNA of the CDR3: TGCAGTGCTCCGACAGGATCTACTGAAGCTTTCTTT. It specifies CSAPTGSTEAFF.

In its sample, this clonotype was seen many times. The chain combines TRBV7-3 with TRBJ2-5, with D possibly being TRBD1 (6 bases). This CDR3 is built from 14 residues. Trimming cost V 5 bases and J 4 bases, with 14 bases left between them. Germline V gene lookup returns CDR1 SGHTA and CDR2 FQGTGA. CDR3: CASSPPDRSETQYF. CDR3 nucleotide sequence: TGTGCCAGCAGCCCTCCCGACAGGTCAGAGACCCAGTACTTC.

This clonotype has more than one count but fewer than ten. The genes are TRBV20-1 and TRBJ1-1; D ambiguous. CDR1 DFQATT and CDR2 SNEGSKA come from the germline V gene (reference sequence). Trimming left V 3 bases short and J 5 bases short, with 1 base between. This CDR3 spans 9 amino acids. In DNA form, the CDR3 reads TGCAGTGCTAGTACTGAAGCTTTCTTT. It specifies CSASTEAFF.

This clonotype appeared many times. This chain connects TRBV6-2 or TRBV6-3 to TRBJ2-5; TRBD2 aligns across 8 bases. The germline gives CDR1 MNHEY, CDR2 SVGEGT. J was trimmed by 5 bases and V by 8 bases; bases with no gene match: 10. The length of the CDR3 is 14 residues. The CDR3 DNA reads TGTGCCAGCGCCGACGGGGGGGCCCTGGAGACCCAGTACTTC. It translates to CASADGGALETQYF.

This clonotype has ten or more counts. The chain couples TRBV20-1 to TRBJ2-7; 7 positions agree with TRBD1. The CDR3 extends over 16 amino acids. CDR1 and CDR2 from the germline V gene are DFQATT and SNEGSKA (reference sequence). The V and J ends lost 3 bases and 5 bases, in that order; junction bases with no gene match: 16. The DNA for the CDR3 is TGCAGTGCTAGCCATCCCCCCCCGACAGGGAACCACGAGCAGTACTTC. It is translated as CSASHPPPTGNHEQYF.

The gene calls are TRBV29-1 and TRBJ2-1; TRBD1 is a possible D gene (5 bases). The CDR3 sequence is 15 residues long. Germline CDR1 is SQVTM and CDR2 is ANQGSEA. The germline V and J ends were trimmed by 0 bases and 1 base, with 10 bases remaining between them. The CDR3 DNA follows: TGCAGCGTTGAAGATCCAGGGTGGTCCTACAATGAGCAGTTCTTC. It is translated as CSVEDPGWSYNEQFF.

This clonotype was counted a few times. The V call is TRBV2, the J call TRBJ1-4, with TRBD1 as a possible D gene (5 bases). Germline CDR1 reads SNHLY; CDR2 reads FYNNEI. This CDR3 contains 14 residues. The V gene lost 7 bases and the J gene lost 5 bases, with 14 bases spanning the gap. CDR3 region: CASNRDPQNEKLFF. The CDR3 DNA sequence: TGTGCCAGCAATCGGGACCCGCAGAATGAAAAACTGTTTTTT.

The CDR3 DNA follows: TGTGCCAGCAGTGAAGTAGACAGGGGCGGCGGGACAGATACGCAGTATTTT. It is translated as CASSEVDRGGGTDTQYF. The gene calls are TRBV25-1 and TRBJ2-3; 8 bases match TRBD1. Germline CDR1 and CDR2: MGHDK and SYGVNS. This CDR3 is 17 amino acids long. V shed 2 bases, J shed 3 bases, and the junction held 10 bases outside the gene matches.

This clonotype was detected many times. This sequence joins TRBV5-6 and TRBJ2-5, with 9 bases that match TRBD1. Germline V gene lookup returns CDR1 SGHDT and CDR2 YYEEEE. J was trimmed by 7 bases and V by 4 bases; bases with no gene match: 5. The CDR3 has 13 amino acids. CDR3 loop: CASSRDREPTQYF. CDR3 nucleotide sequence: TGTGCCAGCAGCCGGGACAGGGAGCCGACCCAGTACTTC.

The sample holds a few counts of this clonotype. The CDR3 region is CSADEPGERNYGYTF. The CDR3 DNA is TGCAGCGCCGACGAACCAGGGGAACGAAACTATGGCTACACCTTC. The chain uses TRBV29-1 and TRBJ1-2; weak D call: TRBD1 (6 bases). Trimming left V 7 bases short and J 2 bases short, with 20 bases between. The CDR3 is 15 amino acids. Germline V gene data show CDR1 as SQVTM and CDR2 as ANQGSEA.

The rearrangement uses TRBV20-1 and TRBJ2-7, with a weak D call TRBD2 (5 bases). Germline V lookup: CDR1 DFQATT, CDR2 SNEGSKA (reference sequence). The CDR3 has 14 amino acids. Trimming removed 4 bases from V and 1 base from J, with 14 bases in between. In DNA form, the CDR3 reads TGCAGTGCTATTGAGCGGCTTGCATCCTACGAGCAGTACTTC. This translates into CSAIERLASYEQYF.

This clonotype was recorded many times. The chain links TRBV7-9 to TRBJ2-7; D gene uncertain. V lost 6 bases and J 3 bases, leaving 9 bases between the germline ends. Per germline, CDR1 SEHNR and CDR2 FQNEAQ (reference sequence). There are 12 residues in the CDR3. CDR3 DNA: TGTGCCAGCAGGGGGATTCTCTACGAGCAGTACTTC. Translation gives CASRGILYEQYF.

This clonotype appeared many times. The rearrangement links TRBV7-2 to TRBJ1-1, with 9 bases matching TRBD1. The CDR3 is 15 residues long. Germline trimming cut 5 bases from V and 10 bases from J; bases unmatched to any gene: 14. Per the germline V gene, CDR1 is SGHTA and CDR2 is FQGNSA. The CDR3 DNA sequence: TGTGCCAGCAGCCCAGGGACAGGGTATCGGGAGGTAGCTTTCTTT. The encoded protein is CASSPGTGYREVAFF.

This clonotype came up a few times. An end of the junction differs from the germline gene, which may be a read error. The gene calls are TRBV19 and TRBJ1-5, with D unclear. The CDR3 spans 14 residues. Germline CDR1 is LNHDA and CDR2 is SQIVND (reference sequence). The CDR3 loop is CASRIGSSNQPQHF. CDR3 coding DNA: TGTGCCAGTAGGATAGGGAGTTCAAATCAGCCCCAGCATTTT.